The 26 T cell receptor beta chains presented below share a single source sample, sequenced in a study of T cell repertoires in ileal Crohn's disease. Measured with immunoSEQ multiplex PCR; TCRdb has only the in-frame clones, and not every one. The sample holds some 7,000 clones, roughly 70% seen once. The sequenced material came from ileal tissue. The receptors here all came from an adult with Crohn's disease.

This clone was counted between two and nine times. The chain recombines TRBV4-3 with TRBJ1-4; D might be TRBD1 (6 bases). Germline V CDR1 and CDR2: LGHNA, YSLEER. This CDR3 spans 15 amino acids. V dropped 3 bases and J dropped 6 bases, with 14 bases sitting between them. CDR3 nucleotides: TGCGCCAGCAGCCACTCATCAGGGGCGGATGAAAAACTGTTTTTT. The encoded protein is CASSHSSGADEKLFF.

The table lists this clone with a few counts. The chain has TRBV5-8 and TRBJ1-5; 8 bases agree with TRBD1. J was trimmed by 8 bases and V by 0 bases; bases with no gene match: 7. The length of the CDR3 is 15 residues. CDR1 is SGHTS and CDR2 is YDEGEE in the germline V gene. For the CDR3, the DNA is TGTGCCAGCAGCTTGGACAGGGGGGACCTCAAGCCCCAGCATTTT. Protein: CASSLDRGDLKPQHF. The full variable domain, rest sourced from reference TRBV5-8 and TRBJ1-5, is EAGVTQSPTHLIKTRGQQATLRCSPISGHTSVYWYQQALGLGLQFLLWYDEGEERNRGNFPPRFSGRQFPNYSSELNVNALELEDSALYLCASSLDRGDLKPQHFGDGTRLSIL.

This clone was recorded only once. This rearrangement joins TRBV30 to TRBJ1-1, with TRBD1 matching 9 bases. V was pared by 5 bases and J by 5 bases, with 6 bases of the junction left unmatched. CDR3 size: 13 residues. The germline V gene encodes CDR1 GTSNPN and CDR2 SVGIG (reference sequence). The CDR3 DNA sequence: TGTGCCTGGGAAACCGGGACAGGGACTGAAGCTTTCTTT. Amino acids: CAWETGTGTEAFF.

This chain connects TRBV6-6 to TRBJ1-1, with TRBD1 matching over 9 bases. The germline gives CDR1 MNHNY, CDR2 SVGAGI (reference sequence). The V segment lost 7 bases and the J segment 4 bases; nucleotides outside the gene matches: 4. The CDR3 consists of 13 residues. CDR3 nucleotide sequence: TGTGCCAGCACTACAGGGGGCGGCACTGAAGCTTTCTTT. Its protein product is CASTTGGGTEAFF.

The CDR3: CASSSDGGYGYTF. The DNA of the CDR3 is TGTGCCAGCAGTTCCGACGGAGGTTATGGCTACACCTTC. The gene calls are TRBV6-5 and TRBJ1-2; D is undetermined. Looked up from germline, CDR1 is MNHEY and CDR2 is SVGAGI. CDR3 length: 13 residues. Trimming removed 4 bases at V and 5 bases at J, with 11 bases between.

This clone was counted once. The J gene is TRBJ2-7, the V gene TRBV27, with 7 bases identical to TRBD1. The length of the CDR3 is 14 residues. J gave up 3 bases and V 4 bases, and 6 bases lay outside the gene matches. Germline CDR1 and CDR2: MNHEY and SMNVEV (reference sequence). The CDR3 loop is CASSWDRNIYEQYF. CDR3 DNA sequence: TGTGCCAGCAGTTGGGACAGAAATATCTACGAGCAGTACTTC.

The chain uses TRBV11-2 and TRBJ1-1, with D unresolved. Trimming shortened V by 5 bases and J by 5 bases, and 15 bases separated the two germline ends. There are 14 residues in the CDR3. Germline V CDR1 and CDR2: SGHAT, FQNNGV. Written as DNA, the CDR3 is TGTGCCAGCAGCCCTCGGCGGGGATGGACTGAAGCTTTCTTT. Translated: CASSPRRGWTEAFF. The full variable domain, rest sourced from reference TRBV11-2 and TRBJ1-1, is EAGVAQSPRYKIIEKRQSVAFWCNPISGHATLYWYQQILGQGPKLLIQFQNNGVVDDSQLPKDRFSAERLKGVDSTLKIQPAKLEDSAVYLCASSPRRGWTEAFFGQGTRLTVV.

V gene TRBV18 combines with J gene TRBJ2-7; possibly TRBD2 for D (7 bases). V was trimmed by 3 bases and J by 3 bases, leaving 18 bases between them. CDR1 is KGHSH, CDR2 LQKENI, per germline. The CDR3 has 16 residues. The DNA of the CDR3 is TGTGCCAGCTCACCGGAAAGGGGGGGCGCAGGCTACGAGCAGTACTTC. Translated, it gives CASSPERGGAGYEQYF.

This CDR3 is CATNLDGLSDEQFF. The CDR3 nucleotides read TGTGCCACGAACTTAGATGGGTTGAGCGATGAGCAGTTCTTC. The chain uses TRBV27 and TRBJ2-1; D uncertain. The V gene lost 10 bases and the J gene lost 8 bases, with 21 bases spanning the gap. The CDR3 sequence is 14 residues long. CDR1 and CDR2 from the germline V gene are MNHEY and SMNVEV (reference sequence).

This clone has more than one count but fewer than ten. V gene TRBV7-2 combines with J gene TRBJ2-3; 9 bases are shared with TRBD2. This CDR3 is 14 amino acids long. Germline V lookup: CDR1 SGHTA, CDR2 FQGNSA. The V and J ends lost 5 bases and 10 bases, in that order; junction bases with no gene match: 10. The CDR3 DNA is TGTGCCAGCAGCCGTCCCGGGACTAGCTCCCCGCAGTATTTT. As protein: CASSRPGTSSPQYF.

The rearrangement uses TRBV6-5 and TRBJ2-3, with D perhaps TRBD1 (6 bases). Germline V gene sequence: CDR1 MNHEY, CDR2 SVGAGI. There are 13 residues in the CDR3. V was cut by 6 bases and J by 2 bases, with 9 bases left in between. The CDR3 is CASRRQDTDTQYF. As DNA, the CDR3 is TGTGCCAGCAGAAGACAGGACACAGATACGCAGTATTTT.

With regard to this clone: This likely came from a read error, as a far larger clone is one base away. CDR3 sequence reads: CASSPFSGVYNEQYF. The CDR3 DNA sequence: TGTGCCAGCAGCCCCTTCAGCGGGGTATACAATGAGCAGTACTTC. The genes are TRBV4-2 and TRBJ2-7; the match to TRBD2 covers 7 bases. This CDR3 is built from 15 residues. V lost 4 bases, J lost 7 bases, and 13 bases stayed unmatched. CDR1 and CDR2 (germline): LGHNA, YNFKEQ.

This clone was recorded once. The V call is TRBV6-1, the J call TRBJ2-7; D remains ambiguous. V was trimmed by 0 bases and J by 2 bases, leaving 11 bases between them. The CDR3 loop spans 15 amino acids. The germline gives CDR1 MNHNS, CDR2 SASEGT. The CDR3 sequence is CASSEAWRSTYEQYF. The CDR3 bases are TGTGCCAGCAGTGAAGCATGGCGGAGTACCTACGAGCAGTACTTC.

The rearrangement joins TRBV2 to TRBJ2-1, with 11 bases aligning to TRBD2. Germline CDR1 is SNHLY and CDR2 is FYNNEI. The CDR3 totals 15 residues. V dropped 6 bases and J dropped 5; count of bases not matched to a gene: 6. Here the CDR3 reads CASSEIAGGHNEQFF. The CDR3 coding sequence is TGTGCCAGCAGCGAAATAGCGGGGGGGCACAATGAGCAGTTCTTC. The complete variable domain, with remaining parts taken from reference TRBV2 and TRBJ2-1, reads EPEVTQTPSHQVTQMGQEVILRCVPISNHLYFYWYRQILGQKVEFLVSFYNNEISEKSEIFDDQFSVERPDGSNFTLKIRSTKLEDSAMYFCASSEIAGGHNEQFFGPGTRLTVL.

This chain uses TRBV6-5 with TRBJ1-2; D unclear. Germline V gene sequence: CDR1 MNHEY, CDR2 SVGAGI. The V end was cut by 6 bases, the J end by 0 bases, with 14 bases between. The CDR3 spans 15 residues. CDR3 DNA: TGTGCCAGCAGACACCCAACGGGAGCTAACTATGGCTACACCTTC. It translates to CASRHPTGANYGYTF.

In its sample, this clone ranks as hyperexpanded. This chain joins TRBV9 and TRBJ1-2; D gene unclear. Between the trimmed V and J ends, which lost 5 bases and 5 bases, there was a span of 7 bases. The CDR3 is 11 residues long. Germline-derived CDR1 and CDR2 are SGDLS and YYNGEE. The CDR3 sequence: CASRIYYGYTF. The CDR3 DNA sequence: TGTGCCAGCAGGATCTATTATGGCTACACCTTC.

This chain connects TRBV28 to TRBJ2-7, with TRBD2 matching over 8 bases. The V gene end was trimmed by 6 bases and the J gene end by 5 bases; junction bases not matched to a gene: 3. The CDR3 is 12 amino acids. Germline V gene lookup returns CDR1 MDHEN and CDR2 SYDVKM. This CDR3 is CASRGRGDEQYF. The CDR3 bases are TGTGCCAGCAGGGGGCGGGGGGACGAGCAGTACTTC. Full variable domain (outside the CDR3, taken from reference TRBV28 and TRBJ2-7): DVKVTQSSRYLVKRTGEKVFLECVQDMDHENMFWYRQDPGLGLRLIYFSYDVKMKEKGDIPEGYSVSREKKERFSLILESASTNQTSMYLCASRGRGDEQYFGPGTRLTVT.

The V gene is TRBV6-6, the J gene TRBJ1-2, with 10 bases identical to TRBD1. Germline trimming cut 7 bases from V and 3 bases from J; bases unmatched to any gene: 5. Germline lookup yields CDR1 MNHNY and CDR2 SVGAGI (reference sequence). The CDR3 runs to 14 residues. The CDR3 loop is CASNGQGGYYGYTF. The CDR3 DNA is TGTGCCAGCAATGGACAGGGGGGCTACTATGGCTACACCTTC.

This chain links TRBV6-1 with TRBJ1-5; weak D call: TRBD1 (5 bases). Trimming pared 2 bases from V and 3 bases from J, leaving 14 bases between. The CDR3 runs to 16 residues. Germline loops: CDR1 MNHNS, CDR2 SASEGT. CDR3 bases: TGTGCCAGCAGTGAATGGGCGGCAGGGAACAATCAGCCCCAGCATTTT. It is translated as CASSEWAAGNNQPQHF.

The chain recombines TRBV4-2 with TRBJ2-5, with 9 bases matching TRBD2. V lost 2 bases and J lost 2; bases outside the gene matches: 6. This CDR3 comprises 16 residues. The germline gives CDR1 LGHNA, CDR2 YNFKEQ. The CDR3 sequence: CASSQTTSGPQETQYF. CDR3 bases: TGTGCCAGCAGCCAAACTACTAGCGGGCCTCAAGAGACCCAGTACTTC.

The genes are TRBV4-2 and TRBJ2-3; a weak D match, TRBD2 (5 bases). The CDR3 contains 15 residues. The V gene lost 0 bases and the J gene lost 2 bases, with 9 bases spanning the gap. From germline, CDR1 is LGHNA and CDR2 YNFKEQ. CDR3 region: CASSQEKRTTDTQYF. The CDR3 DNA sequence: TGTGCCAGCAGCCAAGAGAAGCGGACCACAGATACGCAGTATTTT.

This clone was observed once. V and J are TRBV6-6 and TRBJ1-2; D perhaps matches TRBD1 (6 bases). This CDR3 region has 15 residues. Deletions cut 2 bases from V and 4 bases from J, with 14 bases between. The V gene's germline CDR1 is MNHNY and CDR2 SVGAGI (reference sequence). As DNA, the CDR3 is TGTGCCAGCAGTTACGGGACAACCGTTAGCTATGGCTACACCTTC. The encoded protein is CASSYGTTVSYGYTF.

This chain joins TRBV7-7 and TRBJ1-1; the D is unclear. The CDR3 runs 13 residues. V was clipped by 6 bases and J by 1 base, with 9 bases between them. Per the germline V gene, CDR1 is SSHAT and CDR2 is FNYEAQ (reference sequence). The CDR3 loop reads CASSQATNTEAFF. In DNA, the CDR3 is TGTGCCAGCAGTCAGGCCACGAACACTGAAGCTTTCTTT.

This clone was seen just once. The J gene is TRBJ1-1, the V gene TRBV25-1, with 7 bases aligning to TRBD1. CDR3 size: 15 residues. The V gene end was trimmed by 3 bases and the J gene end by 4 bases; junction bases not matched to a gene: 8. Germline CDR1 reads MGHDK; CDR2 reads SYGVNS. In nucleotides, the CDR3 is TGTGCCAGCAGTGACCAGAGACAGGGTGGCACTGAAGCTTTCTTT. Encoded protein: CASSDQRQGGTEAFF.

CDR3 in DNA: TGTGCCAGCAGCCTAGCCTCTACTAACAATGAGCAGTTCTTC. Protein sequence: CASSLASTNNEQFF. This chain uses TRBV6-5 with TRBJ2-1, with a possible D match to TRBD2 (5 bases). Between the trimmed V and J ends, which lost 6 bases and 5 bases, there was a span of 14 bases. This CDR3 is built from 14 residues. Germline V CDR1 and CDR2: MNHEY, SVGAGI.

The genes are TRBV19 and TRBJ2-7, with 16 positions matching TRBD2. The CDR3 runs 16 residues. V was clipped by 4 bases and J by 4 bases; unmatched bases: 4. CDR1 and CDR2 (germline): LNHDA, SQIVND (reference sequence). The CDR3 DNA reads TGTGCCAGTAGTACCGGGACTAGCGGGGGGGCGTACGAGCAGTACTTC. As protein: CASSTGTSGGAYEQYF.